The clone carrying this TCR beta chain was seen just once. This entry is derived from a study of blood T cell repertoires in COVID-19. Whole-study context: The United States, Italy and Spain were the sources of the acute and convalescent COVID-19 samples. PBMCs, B-cell-depleted T cells, or T cells provided the cDNA or gDNA that made up the material.

As originally analysed: Nucleated cell number was recorded as an estimate derived from reference gene primer amplification. This table comes from immunoSEQ multiplex PCR, and its TCRdb copy is limited to in-frame clones, with some not included. The V and J calls and clone size are taken from that table; D and trimming were inferred from the DNA. The sample contains 85,000 to 95,000 clones, 80% to 90% of which appear only once. Germline lookup yields CDR1 LGHNA and CDR2 YNFKEQ. This CDR3 spans 16 amino acids. V lost 1 base and J 1 base, leaving 12 bases between the germline ends. The sequenced material came from peripheral blood. The clonotype comes from a human donor with acute or convalescent COVID-19. The donor label of this sample is uncertain. The V gene is TRBV4-2, the J gene TRBJ2-3; weak D call: TRBD2 (7 bases). The CDR3 protein is CASSQGGGGRTDTQYF. The CDR3 DNA follows: TGTGCCAGCAGCCAAGGAGGGGGGGGGCGCACAGATACGCAGTATTTT.